These T cell receptor beta chains were read from a single sample in a study of blood T cells in healthy people across ages. MiXCR, applied by TCRdb to the 5' RACE reads, yields one record per CDR3 protein. The sample includes around 820,000 distinct CDR3 sequences, more than 20% of them seen just once. This sample was also put to use in a study of T cells of mothers and their children.

The sequencing sample was made of blood. Every receptor here comes from a boy younger than 18 in good health. The CDR3 runs from the conserved cysteine through the conserved F or W. Fields, in order: J gene, clone size, D gene, V gene, CDR3 protein, CDR3 DNA. The D gene is left open where the match is weak. Clone size appears in some rows only: once, few, many, or a class for an expanded clone.

>TRBJ2-2|few|TRBD1|TRBV6-5
CASLGGIAGELFF
TGTGCCAGCTTAGGGGGCATCGCCGGGGAGCTGTTTTTT
>TRBJ2-6|few|.|TRBV24-1
CATSGGRATGANVLTF
TGTGCCACCAGTGGAGGCAGGGCAACTGGGGCCAACGTCCTGACTTTC
>TRBJ1-2|once|.|TRBV5-4
CASSKDLQGGYGYTF
TGTGCCAGCAGCAAAGATCTGCAGGGTGGATATGGCTACACCTTC
>TRBJ1-1|.|.|TRBV20-1
CSARDSGGLGEAFF
TGCAGTGCTAGAGATTCGGGGGGCCTCGGTGAAGCTTTCTTT
>TRBJ2-3|few|TRBD2|TRBV27
CASRPGLAGNTDTQYF
TGTGCCAGCAGGCCCGGACTAGCGGGAAACACAGATACGCAGTATTTT
>TRBJ2-1|.|.|TRBV5-1
CASSFDRPLKTGSNEQFF
TGCGCCAGCAGCTTTGACCGACCCCTCAAAACAGGGAGTAATGAGCAGTTCTTC
>TRBJ2-1|.|.|TRBV4-3
CASSQDIGPRSTYNEQFF
TGCGCCAGCAGCCAAGATATAGGCCCGAGATCCACCTACAATGAGCAGTTCTTC
>TRBJ2-7|few|.|TRBV10-2
CASSESRAYEQYF
TGCGCCAGCAGTGAGTCACGGGCCTACGAGCAGTACTTC
>TRBJ2-1|.|.|TRBV29-1
CSVSAGNEQFF
TGCAGCGTGTCGGCGGGGAATGAGCAGTTCTTC
>TRBJ1-6|.|.|TRBV27
CASSRREGHSPLHF
TGTGCCAGCAGCCGACGGGAGGGACATTCACCCCTCCACTTT
>TRBJ2-6|few|.|TRBV12-3/TRBV12-4
CAAYPGAGANVPTF
TGTGCCGCTTACCCGGGGGCCGGGGCCAACGTCCCGACTTTC
>TRBJ2-1|.|TRBD2|TRBV28
CASSFLNGRVEQFF
TGTGCCAGCAGTTTTTTAAACGGGAGGGTTGAGCAGTTCTTC
>TRBJ1-2|few|.|TRBV28
CASSSPGEPYGYTF
TGTGCCAGCAGTTCCCCAGGAGAGCCCTATGGCTACACCTTC
>TRBJ2-1|.|.|TRBV13
CASSLGSRRGRYNEQFF
TGTGCCAGCAGCTTAGGCTCAAGGAGGGGACGTTACAATGAGCAGTTCTTC
>TRBJ2-5|.|.|TRBV12-3/TRBV12-4
CASRSTAYETQYF
TGTGCCAGCAGGTCGACAGCATATGAGACCCAGTACTTC
>TRBJ2-3|.|TRBD2|TRBV20-1
CSALTSGGHTDTRYF
TGCAGTGCTTTGACTAGCGGGGGGCACACAGATACGCGGTATTTT
>TRBJ2-1|few|TRBD2|TRBV7-2
CASSLDGGTSAHEQFF
TGTGCCAGCAGCTTAGACGGGGGGACTAGCGCCCATGAGCAGTTCTTC
>TRBJ2-1|.|TRBD2|TRBV28
CASRSGGGTSGEQFF
TGTGCCAGCAGATCGGGTGGCGGGACTAGCGGTGAGCAGTTCTTC
>TRBJ1-6|.|TRBD1|TRBV4-1
CASSQDEQGMGNSPLHF
TGCGCCAGCAGCCAAGATGAACAGGGGATGGGAAATTCACCCCTCCACTTT
>TRBJ2-1|.|.|TRBV7-6
CASSLRDISYNEQFF
TGTGCCAGCAGCCTAAGGGACATCTCCTACAATGAGCAGTTCTTC
>TRBJ1-5|.|.|TRBV29-1
CSVGRASNQPQHF
TGCAGCGTTGGGAGGGCCAGCAATCAGCCCCAGCATTTT
>TRBJ2-5|.|TRBD1|TRBV12-3/TRBV12-4
CASRRGTEETQYF
TGTGCCAGCCGGCGTGGGACAGAAGAGACCCAGTACTTC
>TRBJ2-7|.|.|TRBV7-2
CASGWRKSYEQYF
TGTGCCAGCGGGTGGAGGAAATCCTACGAGCAGTACTTC
>TRBJ2-5|few|.|TRBV21-1
CASSKEEGTGARCIQETQYF
TGTGCCAGCAGCAAAGAGGAGGGGACAGGGGCGAGGTGTATTCAAGAGACCCAGTACTTC
>TRBJ1-2|few|.|TRBV20-1
CSASVQGFGYTF
TGCAGTGCTAGTGTCCAGGGGTTTGGCTACACCTTC
>TRBJ1-5|few|.|TRBV2
CASSSDAPTDGQPQHF
TGTGCCAGCAGCAGTGACGCCCCAACCGATGGTCAGCCCCAGCATTTT
>TRBJ1-6|few|.|TRBV20-1
CSARITGYNSPLHF
TGCAGTGCTAGAATCACAGGTTATAATTCACCCCTCCACTTT
>TRBJ1-1|.|.|TRBV21-1
CASSGWTSISVFSEAFF
TGTGCCAGCAGCGGATGGACAAGCATAAGTGTGTTTTCTGAAGCTTTCTTT
>TRBJ2-4|.|.|TRBV28
CASSLTTGTAKNIQYF
TGTGCCAGCAGTTTGACCACCGGGACCGCCAAAAACATTCAGTACTTC
>TRBJ2-4|.|.|TRBV4-3
CASSQTRVNIQYF
TGCGCCAGCAGCCAGACCAGGGTAAACATTCAGTACTTC
>TRBJ2-1|.|.|TRBV28
CASSLARDEQFF
TGTGCCAGCAGTTTGGCGCGCGATGAGCAGTTCTTC
>TRBJ2-7|.|.|TRBV7-9
CASSSSPREQYF
TGTGCCAGCAGCTCCTCCCCTCGAGAGCAGTACTTC